The rows below give T cell receptor beta chains drawn from one sample of a study of cytomegalovirus exposure and HLA in healthy donors. Clones were read by immunoSEQ multiplex PCR, and TCRdb kept only the in-frame ones, dropping some. The sample's table shows approximately 130,000 clones. The material sequenced was PBMCs. These receptors were obtained from a woman aged 55-75 years in good health and CMV-seronegative. CDR3s include the opening cysteine and the closing phenylalanine or tryptophan. Each record gives: J gene, D gene, V gene, CDR3 protein, CDR3 DNA. The D gene is left open where the match is weak.

TRBJ1-2,NA,TRBV10-1,CASSGFGRTNYGYTF,TGCGCCAGCAGTGGGTTTGGTAGAACTAACTATGGCTACACCTTC
TRBJ2-5,TRBD2,TRBV7-7,CASSRGTSGTQETQYF,TGTGCTAGCAGCCGGGGGACTAGCGGGACCCAAGAGACCCAGTACTTC
TRBJ2-7,NA,TRBV19,CASSMTTYSEQYF,TGTGCCAGTAGTATGACGACATACTCCGAGCAGTACTTC
TRBJ1-2,TRBD1,TRBV6-6,CASSYRTGEYGYTF,TGTGCCAGCAGTTATAGGACAGGGGAGTATGGCTACACCTTC
TRBJ1-5,TRBD1,TRBV29-1,CSVIGGWNQPQHF,TGCAGCGTTATAGGGGGCTGGAATCAGCCCCAGCATTTT
TRBJ2-2,NA,TRBV19,CASRVSGNTGELFF,TGTGCCAGCCGGGTTTCTGGTAACACCGGGGAGCTGTTTTTT
TRBJ1-1,TRBD1,TRBV2,CASSEGQGLGTEAFF,TGTGCCAGCAGTGAGGGACAGGGGTTGGGCACTGAAGCTTTCTTT
TRBJ1-5,TRBD1,TRBV6-6,CASRLIQGVQPQHF,TGTGCCAGCAGACTAATACAGGGGGTTCAGCCCCAGCATTTT
TRBJ1-5,NA,TRBV5-6,CASSLGWANQPQHF,TGTGCCAGCAGCTTGGGGTGGGCCAATCAGCCCCAGCATTTT
TRBJ2-2,TRBD2,TRBV7-9,CASSQTTSGGADTGELFF,TGTGCCAGCAGTCAAACGACTAGCGGGGGGGCCGACACCGGGGAGCTGTTTTTT
TRBJ2-4,TRBD1,TRBV5-4,CASSIPGTVKNIQYF,TGTGCCAGCAGCATTCCCGGGACAGTTAAAAACATTCAGTACTTC
TRBJ1-2,NA,TRBV10-3,CAISESGGEQIYGYTF,TGTGCCATCAGTGAGTCAGGGGGGGAACAGATTTATGGCTACACCTTC
TRBJ2-1,NA,TRBV4-1,CASSREAAGPGSYNEQFF,TGCGCCAGCAGCCGAGAGGCCGCCGGACCAGGGTCCTACAATGAGCAGTTCTTC
TRBJ2-5,TRBD2,TRBV7-3,CASSSAGGLETQYF,TGTGCCAGCAGCTCAGCGGGGGGTTTGGAGACCCAGTACTTC
TRBJ2-2,NA,TRBV5-1,CASSLRVGGTGELFF,TGCGCCAGCAGCTTGAGGGTCGGAGGGACCGGGGAGCTGTTTTTT
TRBJ2-3,NA,TRBV21-1,CASSARLAGFMPSTDTQYF,TGTGCCAGCAGCGCACGACTAGCGGGGTTCATGCCTAGCACAGATACGCAGTATTTT
TRBJ2-1,TRBD2,TRBV5-1,CASSLGLAGGLQFF,TGCGCCAGCAGCTTGGGACTAGCGGGGGGGCTGCAGTTCTTC
TRBJ2-7,TRBD1,TRBV10-3,CASRQGSYSYEQYF,TGTGCCAGCAGACAGGGTTCATACTCCTACGAGCAGTACTTC
TRBJ1-5,NA,TRBV28,CASSTPGTFAF,TGTGCCAGCAGTACCCCCGGGACATTCGCTTTT
TRBJ2-1,NA,TRBV5-1,CASSVTGQVGDEQFF,TGCGCCAGCAGCGTGACAGGCCAAGTAGGGGATGAGCAGTTCTTC
TRBJ1-1,NA,TRBV5-4,CASSLDRGRAFF,TGTGCCAGCAGCTTGGATAGAGGGCGGGCTTTCTTT
TRBJ2-5,TRBD1,TRBV30,CAWSVQGLETQYF,TGTGCCTGGAGTGTACAGGGGCTGGAGACCCAGTACTTC
TRBJ2-7,NA,TRBV9,CASSVAGSSSSYEQYF,TGTGCCAGCAGCGTAGCCGGATCTAGTTCGTCCTACGAGCAGTACTTC
TRBJ1-1,NA,TRBV11-3,CASSLQGNTEAFF,TGTGCCAGCAGCTTACAGGGGAACACTGAAGCTTTCTTT
TRBJ2-2,NA,TRBV6-1,CASTPWSVNTGELFF,TGTGCCAGCACGCCGTGGAGCGTAAACACCGGGGAGCTGTTTTTT
TRBJ1-3,NA,TRBV7-8,CASSDRRFSGNTIYF,TGTGCCAGCAGCGACAGGCGCTTCTCTGGAAACACCATATATTTT
TRBJ1-4,NA,TRBV28,CASLSLPRGEEKLFF,TGTGCCAGCCTCTCTCTCCCCAGGGGAGAGGAAAAACTGTTTTTT
TRBJ2-3,NA,TRBV5-1,CASSSNRKSATDTQYF,TGCGCCAGCAGCTCCAACAGAAAGTCGGCCACAGATACGCAGTATTTT
TRBJ1-4,TRBD1,TRBV18,CASSRTGGDEKLFF,TGTGCCAGCTCACGGACAGGGGGGGATGAAAAACTGTTTTTT
TRBJ2-1,NA,TRBV25-1,CASSESTAGYNEQFF,TGTGCCAGCAGTGAATCGACTGCCGGCTACAATGAGCAGTTCTTC
TRBJ2-2,TRBD1,TRBV27,CASTRDRVNTGELFF,TGTGCCAGCACCCGGGACAGGGTTAACACCGGGGAGCTGTTTTTT
TRBJ2-7,TRBD2,TRBV7-9,CASSLGEFSGRVSYEQYF,TGTGCCAGCAGCTTAGGGGAGTTTAGCGGGAGGGTTTCCTACGAGCAGTACTTC
TRBJ2-7,TRBD2,TRBV9,CASSVDTSGTYEQYF,TGTGCCAGCAGCGTAGACACTAGCGGTACCTACGAGCAGTACTTC
TRBJ2-3,TRBD2,TRBV5-5,CASSLQRLAGGRTDTQYF,TGTGCCAGCAGCTTACAGAGATTAGCGGGAGGGCGAACAGATACGCAGTATTTT
TRBJ1-1,NA,TRBV9,CASSVALGGTEAFF,TGTGCCAGCAGCGTAGCACTGGGGGGGACTGAAGCTTTCTTT